These 30 T cell receptor beta chains share one sample of origin, sequenced in a study of cytomegalovirus exposure and HLA in healthy donors. A multiplex PCR was run with 60 Vbeta primers and 13 Jbeta primers. Sequencing was performed with immunoSEQ multiplex PCR; in TCRdb, only in-frame clones are kept and a portion is missing. Its clone listing holds 150,000 to 200,000 clones. The specimen was PBMCs. These receptors originate from a woman aged 18-29 years in good health and CMV-seropositive.

The J gene is TRBJ2-3, the V gene TRBV7-2; TRBD2 might be the D (5 bases). Germline values: CDR1 SGHTA, CDR2 FQGNSA. V was trimmed by 1 base and J by 4 bases, leaving 9 bases between them. The CDR3 is 14 residues long. The DNA for the CDR3 is TGTGCCAGCAGCTTAGTTCTAGCTGCAGATACGCAGTATTTT. It yields the protein CASSLVLAADTQYF.

This chain joins TRBV5-6 and TRBJ2-5, with TRBD2 matching over 13 bases. The CDR3 covers 15 residues. From germline, CDR1 is SGHDT and CDR2 YYEEEE. V dropped 4 bases and J dropped 4; count of bases not matched to a gene: 4. The CDR3 DNA is TGTGCCAGCAGCCTACTAGCGGGAGGGGGAGAGACCCAGTACTTC. Amino acid sequence: CASSLLAGGGETQYF.

This chain connects TRBV19 to TRBJ2-5, with D perhaps TRBD2 (7 bases). This CDR3 has 14 amino acids. Germline values: CDR1 LNHDA, CDR2 SQIVND (reference sequence). Trimming took off 3 bases at V and 5 bases at J, with 13 bases between the two ends. The CDR3 sequence is CASSIWGGRETQYF. The DNA for the CDR3 is TGTGCCAGTAGTATCTGGGGGGGCCGGGAGACCCAGTACTTC. The entire variable domain, with the rest obtained from reference TRBV19 and TRBJ2-5, is as follows: DGGITQSPKYLFRKEGQNVTLSCEQNLNHDAMYWYRQDPGQGLRLIYYSQIVNDFQKGDIAEGYSVSREKKESFPLTVTSAQKNPTAFYLCASSIWGGRETQYFGPGTRLLVL.

This chain joins TRBV29-1 and TRBJ2-7; a weak D match, TRBD1 (5 bases). The CDR3 has 11 amino acids. Germline V gives CDR1 SQVTM, CDR2 ANQGSEA. The V end was cut by 4 bases, the J end by 5 bases, with 9 bases between. For the CDR3, the DNA is TGCAGCGTTGGTTGGGGCCACGAGCAGTACTTC. It codes for CSVGWGHEQYF.

CDR3 nucleotides: TGTGCCAGCAGCTTAGAGATTGCCCTGCGTACAGATACGCAGTATTTT. It yields the protein CASSLEIALRTDTQYF. The chain employs TRBV7-9 and TRBJ2-3; D not certain. The CDR3 has 16 amino acids. Germline V CDR1 and CDR2: SEHNR, FQNEAQ (reference sequence). With 1 base removed from V and 3 bases from J, the gap between germline ends came to 14 bases.

The rearrangement uses TRBV19 and TRBJ1-6; possibly TRBD1 for D (6 bases). This CDR3 is built from 14 residues. Trimming took off 5 bases at V and 8 bases at J, with 13 bases between the two ends. In germline, CDR1 is LNHDA, CDR2 SQIVND (reference sequence). The CDR3 sequence is CASSLRDTDSPLHF. CDR3 coding DNA: TGTGCCAGTAGTCTCAGGGACACTGATTCACCCCTCCACTTT.

This sequence joins TRBV2 and TRBJ2-5; TRBD2 matches at 8 bases. With V trimmed by 6 bases and J by 4 bases, 4 bases remained unmatched. CDR1 and CDR2 from the germline V gene are SNHLY and FYNNEI. The CDR3 loop spans 13 amino acids. CDR3 region: CASRSGSGETQYF. CDR3 nucleotides: TGTGCCAGCAGGAGCGGGAGCGGAGAGACCCAGTACTTC.

Remarks on this clone: Mismatch with germline at one junction end may stem from a read error. The CDR3 DNA follows: TGCGCCAGCACCTTGGACAGGGCCTACAATGAGCAGTTCTTC. This translates into CASTLDRAYNEQFF. The chain carries TRBV5-1 and TRBJ2-1; 8 bases fit TRBD1. Germline CDR1 SGHRS, CDR2 YFSETQ. The CDR3 extends over 14 amino acids.

The chain is built from TRBV6-5 and TRBJ2-7; D is ambiguous. Germline-derived CDR1 and CDR2 are MNHEY and SVGAGI. Trimming took off 2 bases at V and 4 bases at J, with 3 bases between the two ends. CDR3 size: 11 residues. The CDR3 nucleotides read TGTGCCAGCAGTTACCGGTACGAGCAGTACTTC. Its translation is CASSYRYEQYF.

V gene TRBV10-3 combines with J gene TRBJ1-6, with TRBD1 as a possible D gene (6 bases). The V end was cut by 3 bases, the J end by 9 bases, with 15 bases between. The CDR3 sequence is 15 residues long. Germline lookup yields CDR1 ENHRY and CDR2 SYGVKD. Written as DNA, the CDR3 is TGTGCCATCAGTGAAAATCGACAGGTTGGTTCACCCCTCCACTTT. It codes for CAISENRQVGSPLHF.

The chain links TRBV4-1 to TRBJ2-5, with 9 nucleotides matching TRBD2. The germline CDR1 and CDR2 sequences are MGHRA and YSYEKL. V was pared by 2 bases and J by 2 bases, with 12 bases of the junction left unmatched. The CDR3 spans 18 residues. Written as DNA, the CDR3 is TGCGCCAGCAGCCAAAAGACGGTCAGCGGGGGGCGACAAGAGACCCAGTACTTC. Translation: CASSQKTVSGGRQETQYF.

The V gene is TRBV19, the J gene TRBJ1-2, with D tentatively TRBD1 (6 bases). Looked up from germline, CDR1 is LNHDA and CDR2 is SQIVND (reference sequence). The CDR3 has 18 amino acids. The V gene lost 3 bases and the J gene lost 3 bases, with 23 bases spanning the gap. CDR3 nucleotides: TGTGCCAGTAGTATCACCCAACCGGACAGATGGTGGTACTATGGCTACACCTTC. As protein: CASSITQPDRWWYYGYTF.

The rearrangement uses TRBV19 and TRBJ1-6; D perhaps matches TRBD1 (5 bases). The CDR3 has 17 residues. Looked up from germline, CDR1 is LNHDA and CDR2 is SQIVND (reference sequence). The V end was cut by 3 bases, the J end by 3 bases, with 15 bases between. The CDR3 is CASSMGLPKGYNSPLHF. CDR3 sequence (DNA): TGTGCCAGTAGTATGGGACTCCCAAAGGGCTATAATTCACCCCTCCACTTT.

This chain uses TRBV19 with TRBJ2-1; 9 bases line up with TRBD2. Germline CDR1 is LNHDA and CDR2 is SQIVND (reference sequence). The ends lost 5 bases at V and 8 bases at J; junction bases unmatched: 22. The CDR3 totals 19 residues. The CDR3 protein is CASSPMGDSGRRGLHEQFF. CDR3 bases: TGTGCCAGTAGTCCGATGGGTGATAGCGGGAGAAGAGGGTTGCATGAGCAGTTCTTC.

The chain employs TRBV4-1 and TRBJ1-2; 7 bases fit TRBD1. Germline V gives CDR1 MGHRA, CDR2 YSYEKL. The CDR3 contains 15 residues. After removal of 3 bases from V and 5 bases from J, the junction contained 9 bases not matched to a gene. This CDR3 reads CASSQSTGLGYGYTF. The CDR3 DNA is TGCGCCAGCAGCCAGTCGACAGGGCTAGGGTATGGCTACACCTTC.

The chain recombines TRBV4-1 with TRBJ2-2; 11 bases fit TRBD2. Germline-derived CDR1 and CDR2 are MGHRA and YSYEKL. The CDR3 loop spans 16 amino acids. Germline trimming cut 4 bases from V and 5 bases from J; bases unmatched to any gene: 6. The CDR3, as DNA: TGCGCCAGCAGCCCTTTAGCGGGAGGGTCAACCGGGGAGCTGTTTTTT. This gives the protein CASSPLAGGSTGELFF.

The chain links TRBV5-6 to TRBJ1-5; no firm D call. The germline CDR1 and CDR2 sequences are SGHDT and YYEEEE. Trimming stripped 0 bases from V and 7 bases from J, with 5 bases between. This CDR3 is built from 12 residues. The CDR3 coding sequence is TGTGCCAGCAGCTTGGCGGGGCAGCCCCAGCATTTT. This translates into CASSLAGQPQHF.

J is TRBJ1-4 and V is TRBV7-2; D is unresolved. V lost 2 bases to trimming and J lost 4 bases, with 17 bases between them. The germline CDR1 and CDR2 sequences are SGHTA and FQGNSA. The CDR3 is made up of 17 amino acids. The CDR3 region is CASSLIFSNGINEKLFF. The CDR3 region has the DNA TGTGCCAGCAGCTTAATCTTCTCTAACGGTATTAATGAAAAACTGTTTTTT.

The V gene is TRBV11-2, the J gene TRBJ2-7, with 7 bases fitting TRBD1. The CDR3 contains 12 residues. V was pared by 6 bases and J by 3 bases, with 2 bases of the junction left unmatched. Germline V gene sequence: CDR1 SGHAT, CDR2 FQNNGV. The CDR3 DNA is TGTGCCAGCAGTTCAGGGGGCTACGAGCAGTACTTC. It codes for CASSSGGYEQYF.

This chain links TRBV13 with TRBJ1-2; 9 bases fit TRBD1. The germline gives CDR1 PRHDT, CDR2 FYEKMQ (reference sequence). The trim removed 4 bases at V and 8 bases at J, leaving 5 bases unmatched. This CDR3 region has 13 residues. The DNA for the CDR3 is TGTGCCAGCAGCTACAACAGGGGGCCAGGCTACACCTTC. This encodes CASSYNRGPGYTF.

The chain combines TRBV19 with TRBJ2-7; a weak D match, TRBD2 (5 bases). V was trimmed by 7 bases and J by 1 base, leaving 8 bases between them. The CDR3 is 12 amino acids. Germline V gene lookup returns CDR1 LNHDA and CDR2 SQIVND (reference sequence). The DNA of the CDR3 is TGTGCCAGTAACAGCGGTTCCTACGAGCAGTACTTC. It yields the protein CASNSGSYEQYF.

The gene calls are TRBV10-3 and TRBJ1-3; TRBD1 aligns across 10 bases. Losses at the gene ends were 3 bases for V and 0 bases for J; bases not matched to a gene: 5. Germline CDR1 ENHRY, CDR2 SYGVKD. This CDR3 has 17 amino acids. CDR3 sequence reads: CAISERQGASSGNTIYF. The CDR3 bases are TGTGCCATCAGTGAAAGACAGGGGGCGAGCTCTGGAAACACCATATATTTT.

The chain joins TRBV10-3 to TRBJ1-5, with no clear D. Germline CDR1 and CDR2: ENHRY and SYGVKD. This CDR3 is built from 13 residues. Trimming shortened V by 2 bases and J by 6 bases, and 8 bases separated the two germline ends. DNA for the CDR3: TGTGCCATCAGTGAGCCCGGAGGTCAGCCCCAGCATTTT. It encodes CAISEPGGQPQHF.

The chain combines TRBV9 with TRBJ2-3; D is undetermined. The CDR3 is 14 amino acids. Germline V gives CDR1 SGDLS, CDR2 YYNGEE. V lost 2 bases, J lost 6 bases, and 13 bases lay in between. CDR3 nucleotides: TGTGCCAGCAGCGTTGCGTACCCCCTGGATACGCAGTATTTT. Translation: CASSVAYPLDTQYF. Complete variable domain (other parts from reference TRBV9 and TRBJ2-3): DSGVTQTPKHLITATGQRVTLRCSPRSGDLSVYWYQQSLDQGLQFLIQYYNGEERAKGNILERFSAQQFPDLHSELNLSSLELGDSALYFCASSVAYPLDTQYFGPGTRLTVL.

V is TRBV19 and J is TRBJ2-7, with a weak D call TRBD1 (5 bases). The CDR3 covers 15 residues. V was shortened by 4 bases and J by 1 base, with 14 bases between the two germline ends. Germline CDR1 is LNHDA and CDR2 is SQIVND (reference sequence). CDR3 in amino acids: CASSNVDAGSYEQYF. In DNA, the CDR3 is TGTGCCAGTAGTAACGTCGATGCAGGGTCCTACGAGCAGTACTTC.

This chain connects TRBV11-3 to TRBJ1-2; 8 bases agree with TRBD1. V shed 5 bases and J 3 bases; nucleotides not matched to a gene: 17. The CDR3 consists of 18 residues. The germline V gene encodes CDR1 SGHNT and CDR2 YENEEA. The DNA of the CDR3 is TGTGCCAGCAGCCTGCAAACACTCTGGACAGGGAATGACTATGGCTACACCTTC. This sequence encodes CASSLQTLWTGNDYGYTF.

This chain connects TRBV5-1 to TRBJ2-2; D may be TRBD2 (6 bases). The CDR3 length is 17 residues. V was clipped by 9 bases and J by 2 bases, with 23 bases between them. Germline V CDR1 and CDR2: SGHRS, YFSETQ. CDR3 sequence (DNA): TGCGCCAAGCAGCCCCTCCCCACGGGAGCCAACACCGGGGAGCTGTTTTTT. Protein product: CAKQPLPTGANTGELFF.

CDR3 coding DNA: TGCGCCAGCAGCTTACGGGAGGGAGGAGAGACCCAGTACTTC. Translating it yields CASSLREGGETQYF. V gene TRBV5-1 combines with J gene TRBJ2-5; 8 bases fit TRBD2. The CDR3 has 14 amino acids. Germline values: CDR1 SGHRS, CDR2 YFSETQ. The ends lost 2 bases at V and 4 bases at J; junction bases unmatched: 4.

This chain uses TRBV4-2 with TRBJ2-7, with D possibly matching TRBD2 (7 bases). This CDR3 has 17 residues. Trimming cost V 0 bases and J 3 bases, with 18 bases left between them. Germline assignment: CDR1 LGHNA and CDR2 YNFKEQ. CDR3 residues: CASSQEGGGTAYYEQYF. The CDR3 DNA sequence: TGTGCCAGCAGCCAAGAGGGAGGGGGAACAGCTTACTACGAGCAGTACTTC.

The rearrangement links TRBV4-3 to TRBJ2-1, with D tentatively TRBD2 (6 bases). The CDR3 is 14 residues long. The germline gives CDR1 LGHNA, CDR2 YSLEER. V lost 2 bases and J 9 bases, leaving 14 bases between the germline ends. For the CDR3, the DNA is TGCGCCAGCAGCCAATACCTAGCGCAGGCTGAGCAGTTCTTC. This encodes CASSQYLAQAEQFF.